The 24 T cell receptor beta chains listed next were all sequenced from one sample in a study of shared clonotypes between healthy human individuals. Clones were read by immunoSEQ multiplex PCR, and TCRdb kept only the in-frame ones, dropping some. The repertoire includes some 1.5 million clones, more than 95% of them detected once, and 1% to 1.5% sits in the top ten. Sequencing was performed on naive CD4+ T cells sorted from blood. Subset: CD45RA+ positively selected. The receptors originated from a man aged 25 to 40 in good health.

This chain joins TRBV10-3 and TRBJ2-7, with D possibly being TRBD1 or TRBD2 (6 bases each). The CDR3 is made up of 14 amino acids. The V end lost 10 bases, the J end lost 6 bases, and 22 bases lay between the germline ends. Looked up from germline, CDR1 is ENHRY and CDR2 is SYGVKD. Here the CDR3 reads CATTFDTGRLEQYF. The DNA for the CDR3 is TGTGCCACTACCTTCGACACAGGGAGGCTCGAGCAGTACTTC.

The chain combines TRBV2 with TRBJ1-2; D is possibly TRBD1 (6 bases). CDR1 SNHLY and CDR2 FYNNEI come from the germline V gene. Trimming stripped 7 bases from V and 3 bases from J, with 18 bases between. The CDR3 has 15 amino acids. The CDR3 DNA reads as TGTGCCAGCACCCGAGAGTCGGGGGCAGACTATGGCTACACCTTC. Residues: CASTRESGADYGYTF.

As DNA, the CDR3 is TGTGCCATCAGTGAACCCAGCGATGAGCAGTTCTTC. Translated, it gives CAISEPSDEQFF. The chain recombines TRBV10-3 with TRBJ2-1; D uncertain. CDR1 and CDR2 (germline): ENHRY, SYGVKD. The V and J ends lost 3 bases and 8 bases respectively, with 8 bases between them. The CDR3 has 12 residues.

The chain combines TRBV10-2 with TRBJ2-5, with TRBD2 as a possible D gene (5 bases). V lost 9 bases, J lost 2 bases, and 22 bases lay in between. In germline, CDR1 is WSHSY, CDR2 SAAADI. The CDR3 is 16 amino acids. DNA for the CDR3: TGCGCCAGTTCCCCGGTGTTGGGCGGGCTTCAAGAGACCCAGTACTTC. It codes for CASSPVLGGLQETQYF.

The V and J genes are TRBV11-2 and TRBJ1-1, with D possibly TRBD1 on 6 matching bases. The germline V and J ends were trimmed by 5 bases and 0 bases, with 19 bases remaining between them. Germline CDR1 and CDR2: SGHAT and FQNNGV. The CDR3 contains 17 residues. CDR3 nucleotides: TGTGCCAGCAGCCTATTACGGGGGACACTCATGAACACTGAAGCTTTCTTT. This gives the protein CASSLLRGTLMNTEAFF.

The chain is built from TRBV19 and TRBJ1-5; a possible D gene is TRBD1 (6 bases). V was cut by 7 bases and J by 3 bases, with 13 bases left in between. The CDR3 spans 14 residues. CDR1 LNHDA and CDR2 SQIVND come from the germline V gene (reference sequence). CDR3 nucleotide sequence: TGTGCCAGTACCACACAGGGATCCAATCAGCCCCAGCATTTT. It specifies CASTTQGSNQPQHF.

On this clone: The same CDR3 is also encoded by other DNA sequences in this sample. The chain recombines TRBV29-1 with TRBJ1-1, with 8 positions matching TRBD1. Germline-derived CDR1 and CDR2 are SQVTM and ANQGSEA. The CDR3 is 12 residues long. The V gene end was trimmed by 6 bases and the J gene end by 4 bases; junction bases not matched to a gene: 4. Written as DNA, the CDR3 is TGCAGCGTCGGGACAGGCGGCACTGAAGCTTTCTTT. Protein: CSVGTGGTEAFF.

This rearrangement joins TRBV5-1 to TRBJ2-3, with 7 positions matching TRBD2. The trim removed 4 bases at V and 4 bases at J, leaving 6 bases unmatched. The CDR3 extends over 14 amino acids. CDR1 SGHRS and CDR2 YFSETQ come from the germline V gene. The CDR3, as DNA: TGCGCCAGCAGCGGGGGGGTTGGAGCAGATACGCAGTATTTT. Translation: CASSGGVGADTQYF.

This clone was found once. V and J are TRBV19 and TRBJ2-2; D not resolved. V lost 4 bases and J 3 bases, leaving 6 bases between the germline ends. Germline CDR1 LNHDA, CDR2 SQIVND (reference sequence). The CDR3 extends over 13 amino acids. This CDR3 reads CASSTPYTGELFF. Written as DNA, the CDR3 is TGTGCCAGTAGTACGCCTTACACCGGGGAGCTGTTTTTT.

The V gene is TRBV28, the J gene TRBJ2-7; maybe TRBD2 (6 bases). The CDR3 length is 15 residues. Looked up from germline, CDR1 is MDHEN and CDR2 is SYDVKM. V lost 0 bases and J lost 3, with 12 bases in between. The CDR3 reads CASSLWTPRGYEQYF. The CDR3 DNA reads as TGTGCCAGCAGTTTATGGACCCCGCGGGGCTACGAGCAGTACTTC.

The chain combines TRBV7-9 with TRBJ2-5, with D perhaps TRBD2 (5 bases). Trimming cost V 11 bases and J 4 bases, with 11 bases left between them. Germline-derived CDR1 and CDR2 are SEHNR and FQNEAQ (reference sequence). CDR3 size: 11 residues. CDR3 sequence: CAGQEGETQYF. The CDR3 nucleotides read TGTGCCGGCCAAGAGGGAGAGACCCAGTACTTC.

This clone has more than one count but fewer than ten. The V gene is TRBV29-1, the J gene TRBJ1-4; D is undetermined. Germline V gene sequence: CDR1 SQVTM, CDR2 ANQGSEA. The CDR3 spans 12 residues. V gave up 5 bases and J gave up 4 bases, with 8 bases separating them. The CDR3 loop is CSVRSVNEKLFF. As DNA, the CDR3 is TGCAGCGTTCGCTCGGTTAATGAAAAACTGTTTTTT.

The V call is TRBV7-9, the J call TRBJ2-5; TRBD2 matches 11 bases. Germline V gives CDR1 SEHNR, CDR2 FQNEAQ (reference sequence). Unmatched junction bases numbered 4, after V lost 5 bases and J lost 2 bases. This CDR3 has 15 amino acids. The CDR3 nucleotides read TGTGCCAGCAGCCAAGGGACTAGCGGTCAAGAGACCCAGTACTTC. Translated: CASSQGTSGQETQYF.

The genes are TRBV28 and TRBJ2-1; D call uncertain. The germline V gene has CDR1 MDHEN and CDR2 SYDVKM. The CDR3 extends over 15 amino acids. V lost 3 bases, J lost 3 bases, and 12 bases lay in between. CDR3 DNA: TGTGCCAGCAGTTTCGGTGGCAGAAACTACAATGAGCAGTTCTTC. It encodes CASSFGGRNYNEQFF.

The chain recombines TRBV18 with TRBJ1-2; D gene unclear. The germline V gene encodes CDR1 KGHSH and CDR2 LQKENI. Trimming took off 3 bases at V and 8 bases at J, with 13 bases between the two ends. This CDR3 is built from 13 residues. This CDR3 reads CASSPSLGGGYTF. CDR3 DNA sequence: TGTGCCAGCTCACCGTCTTTAGGAGGGGGCTACACCTTC.

The chain couples TRBV6-6 to TRBJ1-2, with TRBD1 identical over 9 bases. Germline V gene lookup returns CDR1 MNHNY and CDR2 SVGAGI (reference sequence). J was trimmed by 8 bases and V by 6 bases; bases with no gene match: 13. This CDR3 is built from 15 residues. The CDR3 nucleotides read TGTGCCAGCAGAGACTCAACAGGGGGCGCACGGGGCTACACCTTC. Translation gives CASRDSTGGARGYTF.

The chain recombines TRBV5-1 with TRBJ1-4; 8 bases align to TRBD1. Germline V CDR1 and CDR2: SGHRS, YFSETQ. CDR3 length: 15 residues. Trimming cost V 4 bases and J 7 bases; bases outside gene matches: 9. CDR3 sequence: CASSVQGANIEKLFF. DNA of the CDR3: TGCGCCAGCAGCGTCCAGGGGGCTAACATTGAAAAACTGTTTTTT.

This clone was recorded once. The rearrangement uses TRBV28 and TRBJ2-7; 14 nucleotides match TRBD2. CDR1 MDHEN and CDR2 SYDVKM come from the germline V gene. V was clipped by 4 bases and J by 6 bases; unmatched bases: 11. CDR3 length: 17 amino acids. The DNA of the CDR3 is TGTGCCAGCAGTTCCCATGGGACTAGCGGGGGACCCCCCGAGCAGTACTTC. It encodes CASSSHGTSGGPPEQYF. Filled out from reference TRBV28 and TRBJ2-7, the complete variable domain reads DVKVTQSSRYLVKRTGEKVFLECVQDMDHENMFWYRQDPGLGLRLIYFSYDVKMKEKGDIPEGYSVSREKKERFSLILESASTNQTSMYLCASSSHGTSGGPPEQYFGPGTRLTVT.

V gene TRBV9 combines with J gene TRBJ2-1, with 7 bases identical to TRBD1. Germline lookup yields CDR1 SGDLS and CDR2 YYNGEE. The CDR3 runs 16 residues. With V trimmed by 3 bases and J by 1 base, 7 bases remained unmatched. This chain's CDR3 is CASSGPGTESYNEQFF. CDR3 nucleotide sequence: TGTGCCAGCAGCGGGCCCGGGACAGAGTCCTACAATGAGCAGTTCTTC.

The chain links TRBV7-3 to TRBJ1-1; 8 nucleotides line up with TRBD1. This CDR3 comprises 16 residues. From germline, CDR1 is SGHTA and CDR2 FQGTGA. Trimming took 1 base from V and 5 from J; bases not matched to a gene: 9. The CDR3 sequence is CASSLKAPGGWTEAFF. DNA for the CDR3: TGTGCCAGCAGCTTAAAGGCTCCAGGGGGCTGGACTGAAGCTTTCTTT.

The chain links TRBV9 to TRBJ2-7; TRBD1 agrees at 10 bases. The CDR3 has 15 amino acids. Germline CDR1 SGDLS, CDR2 YYNGEE. J gave up 1 base and V 4 bases, and 5 bases lay outside the gene matches. The CDR3 bases are TGTGCCAGCAGCCGTCAGGGACAGGGGTCCTACGAGCAGTACTTC. Translated, it gives CASSRQGQGSYEQYF.

The genes are TRBV7-8 and TRBJ1-5; 7 bases are a match to TRBD1. J was trimmed by 8 bases and V by 6 bases; bases with no gene match: 19. This CDR3 has 17 residues. Germline assignment: CDR1 SGHVS and CDR2 FQNEAQ. The CDR3 is CASSRRPGTEVMEPQHF. CDR3 in DNA: TGTGCCAGCAGTAGGAGACCCGGGACAGAGGTCATGGAGCCCCAGCATTTT.

This clone was detected only once. V usage is TRBV28 and J usage is TRBJ1-4, with D maybe TRBD1 (6 bases). This CDR3 has 13 residues. In germline, CDR1 is MDHEN, CDR2 SYDVKM. Trimming took 10 bases from V and 8 from J, leaving 17 bases between them. The CDR3 protein is CATGQIRREKLFF. CDR3 bases: TGTGCCACCGGACAGATTCGAAGAGAAAAACTGTTTTTT.

About this clone itself: This CDR3 is also generated by other DNA sequences in the sample. V gene TRBV18 combines with J gene TRBJ2-7; 8 bases are a match to TRBD1. The V gene end was trimmed by 3 bases and the J gene end by 5 bases; junction bases not matched to a gene: 6. The CDR3 contains 14 residues. Germline-derived CDR1 and CDR2 are KGHSH and LQKENI. The CDR3 DNA reads as TGTGCCAGCTCACCCAACAGGGGGAGTGACGAGCAGTACTTC. It encodes CASSPNRGSDEQYF. Together with reference TRBV18 and TRBJ2-7, the CDR3 gives the full variable domain: NAGVMQNPRHLVRRRGQEARLRCSPMKGHSHVYWYRQLPEEGLKFMVYLQKENIIDESGMPKERFSAEFPKEGPSILRIQQVVRGDSAAYFCASSPNRGSDEQYFGPGTRLTVT.